This TCR beta chain was obtained from a study of blood T cell repertoires in COVID-19. In the study overall: Nucleic acid was either cDNA or gDNA, and it came from T cells, B-cell-depleted T cells, or PBMCs.

V dropped 3 bases and J dropped 1; count of bases not matched to a gene: 0. Germline V lookup: CDR1 GTSNPN, CDR2 SVGIG (reference sequence). The CDR3 loop spans 13 amino acids. Original methodology: The authors estimated nucleated cell counts from reference gene primer amplification. Using immunoSEQ multiplex PCR, the repertoire was profiled, and TCRdb retains in-frame clones only, with some absent. For V, J and clone size, that table is used; D and trimming come from the DNA. In the table there are 200,000 to 250,000 clones, around 84% of which are singletons. This TCR derives from a woman aged 55-70 years who had recovered from COVID-19. Material: peripheral blood. The V call is TRBV30, the J call TRBJ1-1; TRBD1 matches 9 bases. CDR3 DNA: TGTGCCTGGAGGGACAGGGGGAACACTGAAGCTTTCTTT. This sequence encodes CAWRDRGNTEAFF.